The 23 T cell receptor beta chains given below trace back to one sample, sequenced in a study of blood T cell repertoires in COVID-19. Clones were read by immunoSEQ multiplex PCR, and TCRdb kept only the in-frame ones, dropping some. This sample has under 250,000 clones, with roughly 84% found just once. Sequencing input: peripheral blood. Receptors were obtained from a man in his forties or fifties with active or convalescent COVID-19.

This clone was detected only once. The rearrangement uses TRBV11-2 and TRBJ2-1; 11 bases match TRBD2. V lost 1 base and J lost 8; bases outside the gene matches: 7. The CDR3 has 16 residues. Germline CDR1 and CDR2: SGHAT and FQNNGV. The CDR3 protein is CASSLAGLAGGDEQFF. CDR3 in DNA: TGTGCCAGCAGCTTAGCCGGTCTAGCGGGAGGTGATGAGCAGTTCTTC.

This clone has only one observation. The chain carries TRBV5-1 and TRBJ2-7; TRBD1 matches at 9 bases. The CDR3 totals 15 residues. V was pared by 4 bases and J by 4 bases, with 9 bases of the junction left unmatched. In germline, CDR1 is SGHRS, CDR2 YFSETQ. The CDR3 nucleotides are TGCGCCAGCAGCGGGGGACAGGGAGGTTTGTACGAGCAGTACTTC. Its protein is CASSGGQGGLYEQYF.

The chain has TRBV23-1 and TRBJ1-1, with no clear D. TRBV23-1 is known as an ORF, though its function is uncertain. The CDR3 consists of 13 residues. V was trimmed by 7 bases and J by 1 base, leaving 10 bases between them. The CDR3 is CASTPPQNTEAFF. The DNA of the CDR3 is TGCGCCAGCACCCCCCCCCAGAACACTGAAGCTTTCTTT.

This sequence joins TRBV5-1 and TRBJ2-5; D not certain. The length of the CDR3 is 16 residues. Per germline, CDR1 SGHRS and CDR2 YFSETQ. Trimming stripped 1 base from V and 5 bases from J, with 18 bases between. The CDR3 DNA reads TGCGCCAGCAGCTTGCGTCTACCCGGCGGTATGGAGACCCAGTACTTC. It codes for CASSLRLPGGMETQYF.

The CDR3 DNA is TGTGCCAGCGGCTTACAGGGGGCCACCGGGGAGCTGTTTTTT. Protein sequence: CASGLQGATGELFF. The chain couples TRBV28 to TRBJ2-2; 9 nucleotides agree with TRBD1. J gave up 4 bases and V 8 bases, and 5 bases lay outside the gene matches. The CDR3 has 14 residues. The germline V gene has CDR1 MDHEN and CDR2 SYDVKM.

The J gene is TRBJ1-5, the V gene TRBV3-1 (or the pseudogene TRBV3-2); 8 nucleotides agree with TRBD1. The CDR3 is made up of 14 amino acids. V trimming: 3 bases; J trimming: 2 bases; junction bases outside the gene matches: 0. Germline V gene data show CDR1 as LGHDT and CDR2 as YNNKEL (reference sequence). In DNA form, the CDR3 reads TGTGCCAGCAGCCAGGGACAGGGCAATCAGCCCCAGCATTTT. Translating it yields CASSQGQGNQPQHF.

The rearrangement uses TRBV7-2 and TRBJ2-7, with unresolved D. The CDR3 loop spans 15 amino acids. The V end was cut by 1 base, the J end by 2 bases, with 12 bases between. Germline V gene sequence: CDR1 SGHTA, CDR2 FQGNSA. The CDR3 DNA is TGTGCCAGCAGCTTAGTACCAGGAACGACCTACGAGCAGTACTTC. Amino acid sequence: CASSLVPGTTYEQYF.

This clone was counted between two and nine times. This chain joins TRBV21-1 and TRBJ2-7; the tabulated D call, TRBD1, remains unverified against the DNA. TRBV21-1 is reported as a pseudogene. The CDR3 runs 14 residues. CDR3 amino acids: CASSNPTGTYEQYF. The CDR3 bases are TGTGCCAGCAGCAACCCGACAGGGACCTACGAGCAGTACTTC.

This chain connects TRBV19 to TRBJ2-1, with 10 bases fitting TRBD1. Trimming cost V 5 bases and J 4 bases; bases outside gene matches: 5. CDR3 length equals 15 residues. CDR1 is LNHDA and CDR2 is SQIVND in the germline V gene (reference sequence). The CDR3 spells CASSEGQGLYNEQFF. The CDR3 nucleotides are TGTGCCAGTAGTGAGGGACAGGGGCTATACAATGAGCAGTTCTTC. Filled out from reference TRBV19 and TRBJ2-1, the complete variable domain reads DGGITQSPKYLFRKEGQNVTLSCEQNLNHDAMYWYRQDPGQGLRLIYYSQIVNDFQKGDIAEGYSVSREKKESFPLTVTSAQKNPTAFYLCASSEGQGLYNEQFFGPGTRLTVL.

The chain recombines TRBV14 with TRBJ1-2; 7 bases match TRBD1. The length of the CDR3 is 13 residues. V trimming: 1 base; J trimming: 5 bases; junction bases outside the gene matches: 1. The germline gives CDR1 SGHDN, CDR2 FVKESK. CDR3 nucleotide sequence: TGTGCCAGCAGCCAAGGCAGGGGGTATGGCTACACCTTC. Translation: CASSQGRGYGYTF.

The chain has TRBV10-1 and TRBJ2-7; TRBD2 agrees at 8 bases. This CDR3 has 19 amino acids. V was clipped by 5 bases and J by 0 bases; unmatched bases: 18. Per germline, CDR1 WNHNN and CDR2 SYGVQD (reference sequence). CDR3 loop: CASSSDFRGGPLSSYEQYV. The CDR3 DNA reads as TGCGCCAGCAGTTCCGATTTTCGGGGGGGCCCTTTAAGCTCCTACGAGCAGTACGTC.

V and J are TRBV5-6 and TRBJ2-7; possible D gene TRBD1, 6 bases. Trimming took 0 bases from V and 0 from J, leaving 10 bases between them. CDR1 SGHDT and CDR2 YYEEEE come from the germline V gene. This CDR3 contains 15 residues. CDR3 residues: CASSLGQGTSYEQYV. CDR3 nucleotide sequence: TGTGCCAGCAGCTTGGGGCAGGGGACCTCCTACGAGCAGTACGTC.

The chain carries TRBV5-1 and TRBJ2-5, with a tentative D call TRBD2 (6 bases). The CDR3 has 13 residues. V lost 7 bases, J lost 4 bases, and 14 bases lay in between. The V gene's germline CDR1 is SGHRS and CDR2 YFSETQ. The chain's CDR3 is CASGEALGETQYF. The CDR3 region has the DNA TGCGCCAGCGGGGAGGCCCTCGGAGAGACCCAGTACTTC.

This clone was detected only once. CDR3 protein: CASSSPNGQGNYGYTF. The DNA for the CDR3 is TGTGCCAGCAGTTCCCCTAACGGACAGGGTAACTATGGCTACACCTTC. The V call is TRBV28, the J call TRBJ1-2, with 8 nucleotides matching TRBD1. The CDR3 has 16 amino acids. V was clipped by 4 bases and J by 1 base; unmatched bases: 8. CDR1 is MDHEN and CDR2 is SYDVKM in the germline V gene.

This chain joins TRBV12-3 or TRBV12-4 and TRBJ2-2; maybe TRBD2 (5 bases). This CDR3 comprises 13 residues. V was trimmed by 7 bases and J by 5 bases, leaving 11 bases between them. The chain's CDR3 is CASINGLTGELFF. The CDR3, as DNA: TGTGCCAGCATTAATGGACTTACCGGGGAGCTGTTTTTT.

The J gene is TRBJ1-2, the V gene TRBV7-2; D gene ambiguous. V was pared by 1 base and J by 3 bases, with 6 bases between. The germline CDR1 and CDR2 sequences are SGHTA and FQGNSA. The CDR3 has 13 residues. CDR3 sequence: CASSLDSHYGYTF. CDR3 nucleotide sequence: TGTGCCAGCAGCTTAGACAGTCACTATGGCTACACCTTC.

The V call is TRBV3-1 (or the pseudogene TRBV3-2), the J call TRBJ1-2, with 9 bases identical to TRBD1. The CDR3 loop spans 14 amino acids. Germline-derived CDR1 and CDR2 are LGHDT and YNNKEL (reference sequence). The V gene end was trimmed by 4 bases and the J gene end by 8 bases; junction bases not matched to a gene: 8. The CDR3 DNA reads as TGTGCCAGCAGCCTCCCCGGGACAGGGAGAGGCTACACCTTC. Protein sequence: CASSLPGTGRGYTF.

This rearrangement joins TRBV6-5 to TRBJ2-7, with 11 bases lining up with TRBD1. The CDR3 totals 14 residues. Unmatched junction bases numbered 8, after V lost 10 bases and J lost 3 bases. CDR1 and CDR2 from the germline V gene are MNHEY and SVGAGI. The CDR3 here is CAITGTGGIYEQYF. The CDR3 nucleotides read TGTGCCATCACCGGGACAGGGGGTATCTACGAGCAGTACTTC.

This clone was observed a handful of times. Other DNA variants within this sample encode the same CDR3. The chain has TRBV19 and TRBJ1-5; 8 bases are shared with TRBD1. Per the germline V gene, CDR1 is LNHDA and CDR2 is SQIVND (reference sequence). The junction had 7 bases not matched to a gene; V was cut back by 6 bases and J by 6 bases. The CDR3 has 14 residues. CDR3: CASSRQGLGQPQHF. The CDR3 coding sequence is TGTGCCAGTAGCCGACAGGGGTTAGGTCAGCCCCAGCATTTT.

V is TRBV7-2 and J is TRBJ1-4, with TRBD1 matching 8 bases. Germline CDR1 SGHTA, CDR2 FQGNSA. V shed 3 bases and J 5 bases; nucleotides not matched to a gene: 8. The CDR3 totals 16 residues. The chain's CDR3 is CASSLSGGKRNEKLFF. CDR3 nucleotide sequence: TGTGCCAGCAGCTTGTCAGGGGGCAAGAGGAATGAAAAACTGTTTTTT. Combining the CDR3 with reference TRBV7-2 and TRBJ1-4 gives the whole variable domain GAGVSQSPSNKVTEKGKDVELRCDPISGHTALYWYRQSLGQGLEFLIYFQGNSAPDKSGLPSDRFSAERTGGSVSTLTIQRTQQEDSAVYLCASSLSGGKRNEKLFFGSGTQLSVL.

The rearrangement uses TRBV5-6 and TRBJ2-7, with 9 nucleotides matching TRBD2. Germline lookup yields CDR1 SGHDT and CDR2 YYEEEE. Unmatched junction bases numbered 6, after V lost 0 bases and J lost 5 bases. The CDR3 covers 15 residues. Here the CDR3 DNA reads TGTGCCAGCAGCTTGGTTGGCGGGAGGGCCAACGAGCAGTACTTC. Protein sequence: CASSLVGGRANEQYF.

The gene calls are TRBV6-5 and TRBJ1-6; D not resolved. Germline CDR1 reads MNHEY; CDR2 reads SVGAGI. This CDR3 has 15 amino acids. Trimming shortened V by 6 bases and J by 7 bases, and 16 bases separated the two germline ends. This chain's CDR3 is CASSIRFLGNSPLHF. The DNA of the CDR3 is TGTGCCAGCAGCATCAGGTTTCTTGGGAATTCACCCCTCCACTTT.

In its sample, this clone was seen a few times. This chain connects TRBV4-3 to TRBJ2-2; 7 bases match TRBD2. The junction had 13 bases not matched to a gene; V was cut back by 4 bases and J by 5 bases. The germline gives CDR1 LGHNA, CDR2 YSLEER. The CDR3 has 17 amino acids. The CDR3 sequence is CASSPYGGGGGTGELFF. The DNA of the CDR3 is TGCGCCAGCAGCCCATATGGCGGCGGGGGAGGTACCGGGGAGCTGTTTTTT.